This T cell receptor (beta chain) emerged from a study of cytomegalovirus exposure and HLA in healthy donors. The PCR made use of 60 Vbeta and 13 Jbeta primers. The data were produced by immunoSEQ multiplex PCR, yet TCRdb's version contains in-frame clones alone and is incomplete. The sample holds roughly 100,000 clones, around 76% seen once. Material: PBMCs. The receptor comes from a woman aged 18-29 years in good health and CMV-seropositive.

CDR3 region: CAVRRDNPYEQYF. CDR3 DNA: TGTGCCGTCCGCCGGGACAATCCCTACGAGCAGTACTTC. The chain recombines TRBV6-6 with TRBJ2-7, with D possibly matching TRBD1 (6 bases). CDR1 is MNHNY, CDR2 SVGAGI, per germline (reference sequence). V shed 11 bases and J shed 2 bases, with 16 bases lying between them. This CDR3 has 13 amino acids.